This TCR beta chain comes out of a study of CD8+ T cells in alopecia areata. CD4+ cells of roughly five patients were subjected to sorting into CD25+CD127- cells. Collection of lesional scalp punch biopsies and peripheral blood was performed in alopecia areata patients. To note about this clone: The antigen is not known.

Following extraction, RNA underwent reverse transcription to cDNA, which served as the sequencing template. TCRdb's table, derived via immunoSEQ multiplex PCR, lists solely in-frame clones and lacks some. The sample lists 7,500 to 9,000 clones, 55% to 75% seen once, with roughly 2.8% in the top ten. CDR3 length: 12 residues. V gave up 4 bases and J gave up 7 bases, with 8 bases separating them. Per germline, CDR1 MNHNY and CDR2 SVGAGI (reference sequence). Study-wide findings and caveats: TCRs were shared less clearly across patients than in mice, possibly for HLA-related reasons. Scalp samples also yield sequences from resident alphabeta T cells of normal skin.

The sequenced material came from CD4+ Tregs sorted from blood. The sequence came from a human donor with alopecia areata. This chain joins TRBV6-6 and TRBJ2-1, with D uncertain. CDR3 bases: TGTGCCAGCAGTTTTGATAGGAATGAGCAGTTCTTC. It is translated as CASSFDRNEQFF.